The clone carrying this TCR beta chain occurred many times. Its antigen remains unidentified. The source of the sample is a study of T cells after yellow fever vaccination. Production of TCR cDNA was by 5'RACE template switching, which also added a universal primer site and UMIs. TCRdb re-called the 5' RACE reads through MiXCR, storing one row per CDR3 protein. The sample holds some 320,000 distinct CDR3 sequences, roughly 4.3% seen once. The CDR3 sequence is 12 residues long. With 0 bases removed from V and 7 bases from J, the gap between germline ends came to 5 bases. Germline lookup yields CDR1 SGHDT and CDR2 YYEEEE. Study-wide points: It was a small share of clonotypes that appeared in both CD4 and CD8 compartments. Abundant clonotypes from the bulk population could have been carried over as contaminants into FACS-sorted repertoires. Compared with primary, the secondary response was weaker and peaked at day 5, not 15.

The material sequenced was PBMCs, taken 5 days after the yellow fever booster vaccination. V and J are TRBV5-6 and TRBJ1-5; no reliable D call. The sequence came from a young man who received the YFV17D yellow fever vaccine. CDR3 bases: TGTGCCAGCAGCTTGGGGTTCCAGCCCCAGCATTTT. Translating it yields CASSLGFQPQHF.